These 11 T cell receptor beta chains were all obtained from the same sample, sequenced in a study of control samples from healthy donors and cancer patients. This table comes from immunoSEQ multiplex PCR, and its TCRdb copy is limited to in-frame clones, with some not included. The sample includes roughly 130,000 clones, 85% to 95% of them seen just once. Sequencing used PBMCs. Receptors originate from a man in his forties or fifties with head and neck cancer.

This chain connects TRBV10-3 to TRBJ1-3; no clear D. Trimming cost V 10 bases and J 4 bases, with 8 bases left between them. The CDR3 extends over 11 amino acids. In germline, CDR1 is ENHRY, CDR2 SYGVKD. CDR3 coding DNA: TGTGCCACCCGAGCAGGAAACACCATATATTTT. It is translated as CATRAGNTIYF.

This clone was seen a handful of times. The CDR3 bases are TGTGCCAGCAGCGTAGAGCGGGGGGGCACAGATACGCAGTATTTT. The encoded protein is CASSVERGGTDTQYF. The chain employs TRBV9 and TRBJ2-3; 9 nucleotides line up with TRBD2. Trimming cost V 0 bases and J 1 base; bases outside gene matches: 0. Germline V gene data show CDR1 as SGDLS and CDR2 as YYNGEE. There are 15 residues in the CDR3.

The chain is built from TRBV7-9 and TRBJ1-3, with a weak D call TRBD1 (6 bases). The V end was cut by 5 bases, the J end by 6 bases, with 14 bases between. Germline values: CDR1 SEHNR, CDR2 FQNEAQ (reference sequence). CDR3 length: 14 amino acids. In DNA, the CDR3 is TGTGCCAGCAGCCAACAGGGAAGCGAAAACACCATATATTTT. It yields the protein CASSQQGSENTIYF.

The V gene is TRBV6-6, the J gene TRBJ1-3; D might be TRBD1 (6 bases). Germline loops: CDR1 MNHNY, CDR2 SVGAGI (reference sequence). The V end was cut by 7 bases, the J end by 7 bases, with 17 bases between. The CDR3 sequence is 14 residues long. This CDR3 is CASKAAITGNTIYF. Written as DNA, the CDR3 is TGTGCCAGCAAGGCGGCAATAACAGGGAACACCATATATTTT.

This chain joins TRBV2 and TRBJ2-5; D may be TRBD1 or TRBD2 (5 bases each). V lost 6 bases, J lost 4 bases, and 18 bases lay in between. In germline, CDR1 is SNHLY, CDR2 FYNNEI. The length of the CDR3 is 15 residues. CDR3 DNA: TGTGCCAGCAGGGACACTAGGGCTGGGGGAGAGACCCAGTACTTC. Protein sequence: CASRDTRAGGETQYF.

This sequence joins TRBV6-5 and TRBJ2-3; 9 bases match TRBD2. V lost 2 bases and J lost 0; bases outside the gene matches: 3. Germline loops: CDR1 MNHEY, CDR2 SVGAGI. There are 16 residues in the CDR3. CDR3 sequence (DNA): TGTGCCAGCAGTTACCGCGGGGGGGCTAGCACAGATACGCAGTATTTT. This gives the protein CASSYRGGASTDTQYF.

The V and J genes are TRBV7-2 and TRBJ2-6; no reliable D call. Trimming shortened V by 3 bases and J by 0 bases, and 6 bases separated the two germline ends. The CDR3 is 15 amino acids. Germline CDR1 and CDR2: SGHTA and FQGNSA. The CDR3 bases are TGTGCCAGCAGCTTCCAAGGCTCTGGGGCCAACGTCCTGACTTTC. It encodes CASSFQGSGANVLTF.

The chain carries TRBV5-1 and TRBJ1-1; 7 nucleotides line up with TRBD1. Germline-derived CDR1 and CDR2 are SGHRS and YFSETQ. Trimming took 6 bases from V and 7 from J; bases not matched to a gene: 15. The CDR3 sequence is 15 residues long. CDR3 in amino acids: CASKLFTGAHNEAFF. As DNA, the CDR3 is TGCGCCAGCAAACTGTTTACAGGGGCTCATAATGAAGCTTTCTTT.

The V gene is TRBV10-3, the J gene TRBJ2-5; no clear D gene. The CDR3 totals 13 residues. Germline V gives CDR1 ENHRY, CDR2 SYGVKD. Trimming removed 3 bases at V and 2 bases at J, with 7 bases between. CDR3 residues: CAISDRPQETQYF. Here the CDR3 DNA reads TGTGCCATCAGTGATCGTCCTCAAGAGACCCAGTACTTC.

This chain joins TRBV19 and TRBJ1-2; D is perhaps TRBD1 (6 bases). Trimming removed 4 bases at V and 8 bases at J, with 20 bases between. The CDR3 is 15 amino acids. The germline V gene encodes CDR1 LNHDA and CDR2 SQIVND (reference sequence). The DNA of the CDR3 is TGTGCCAGTAGTAGGGTGGACAGCCGTTTGGCGGGCTACACCTTC. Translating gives CASSRVDSRLAGYTF.

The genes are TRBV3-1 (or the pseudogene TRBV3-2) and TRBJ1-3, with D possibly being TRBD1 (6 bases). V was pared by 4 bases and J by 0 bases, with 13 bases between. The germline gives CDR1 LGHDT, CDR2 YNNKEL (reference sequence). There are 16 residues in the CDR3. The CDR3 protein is CASSPRGGSSGNTIYF. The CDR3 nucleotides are TGTGCCAGCAGCCCTCGAGGGGGAAGCTCTGGAAACACCATATATTTT.